Listed below are T cell receptor beta chains from one sample, sequenced in a study of immune evolution from preneoplasia to lung adenocarcinoma. Assay used: immunoSEQ multiplex PCR; TCRdb lists only in-frame clones, some missing. The sample holds 2,500 to 3,000 clones, 75% to 90% seen once. The sample consisted of FFPE invasive lung adenocarcinoma tissue. The source is a person between 60 and 79 years old with invasive lung adenocarcinoma. Each CDR3 is given with its conserved first and last residue. Each record gives: D gene, J gene, V gene, clone size, CDR3 DNA, CDR3 protein. A D gene is named only where the DNA matches it firmly. For some rows the clone size is stated as once, few or many, or as a class when expanded; others skip it.

>.|TRBJ2-6|TRBV5-4|few
TGTGCCAGCAGCGTGGAAGGGGGCTCTGGGGCCAACGTCCTGACTTTC
CASSVEGGSGANVLTF
>TRBD2|TRBJ2-3|TRBV4-2|.
TGTGCCAGCAGCCCCACCCCGGGGTTAGCGGGGGGGCGGGGCACAGATACGCAGTATTTT
CASSPTPGLAGGRGTDTQYF
>TRBD1|TRBJ2-5|TRBV19|few
TGTGCCAGTAGTGCCTCCGGGACAGGGGGCTTTGAGACCCAGTACTTC
CASSASGTGGFETQYF
>.|TRBJ2-7|TRBV2|.
TGTGCCAGCAGTGACAGGGCCGAGCAGTACTTC
CASSDRAEQYF
>TRBD1|TRBJ2-1|TRBV19|.
TGTGCCAGTAGGGACAGGCTCTCCTACAATGAGCAGTTCTTC
CASRDRLSYNEQFF
>.|TRBJ1-6|TRBV10-3|.
TGTGCCATCAGTGTTGGGGGGGACTCACCCCTCCACTTT
CAISVGGDSPLHF
>.|TRBJ1-2|TRBV5-6|.
TGTGCCAGCAGCTTGAGGCTGGCTAACTATGGCTACACCTTC
CASSLRLANYGYTF
>TRBD1|TRBJ2-5|TRBV5-8|few
TGTGCCAGCAGCTTGGAGGGACAGTGGACCGAGACCCAGTACTTC
CASSLEGQWTETQYF
>.|TRBJ2-7|TRBV6-1|once
TGTGCCAGCAGTGAAGTTTTGGGAGACGAGCAGTACTTC
CASSEVLGDEQYF
>TRBD2|TRBJ2-3|TRBV14|.
TGTGCCAGCAGCCCCGTGATAGCGGGAGGGTGGACAGATACGCAGTATTTT
CASSPVIAGGWTDTQYF
>TRBD2|TRBJ2-7|TRBV2|.
TGTGCCAGTCTTAGCGGGGTGGACTCCTACGAGCAGTACTTC
CASLSGVDSYEQYF
>TRBD1|TRBJ2-5|TRBV7-3|.
TGTGCCAGCAGCCCAACCGGACAGGGGGGAACCCAGTACTTC
CASSPTGQGGTQYF
>.|TRBJ2-7|TRBV25-1|.
TGTGCCAGCAAAGACCCCTACGAGCAGTACTTC
CASKDPYEQYF
>TRBD2|TRBJ2-7|TRBV9|few
TGTGCCAGCAGCGTAGGTAGCGGGAAAACCTACGAGCAGTACTTC
CASSVGSGKTYEQYF
>TRBD2|TRBJ2-5|TRBV19|.
TGTGCCAGTAGTAGCCTAGCGGGGGGGAACCAAGAGACCCAGTACTTC
CASSSLAGGNQETQYF
>.|TRBJ1-1|TRBV28|.
TGTGCCAGCAGTTTATGGGACCGCCTTCACACTGAAGCTTTCTTT
CASSLWDRLHTEAFF
>.|TRBJ1-4|TRBV6-1|.
TGTGCCAGCAGTGAAGGTGGGAATTATGAAAAACTGTTTTTT
CASSEGGNYEKLFF